Listed below are T cell receptor beta chains from one sample, sequenced in a study of circulating CD8 cells and anti-PD-1 response in melanoma. MiXCR, applied by TCRdb to the reads, yields one record per CDR3 protein. This table has about 300 distinct CDR3 sequences, less than 14% appearing once. This material consisted of CD8+ T cells from PBMCs, taken at baseline or after one month of anti-PD-1 therapy (not recorded which). Receptors originate from a human donor with melanoma. Each CDR3 is given with its conserved first and last residue. The D gene is left open where the match is weak. Not every row has a clone size; where given, it reads once, few, many or a size class.

D: TRBD1
J: TRBJ2-1
V: TRBV12-3/TRBV12-4
size: medium-sized
length: 15
CDR3: CASRRGTGFYNEQFF
DNA: TGTGCCAGCAGAAGAGGGACAGGGTTCTACAATGAGCAGTTCTTC

D: NA
J: TRBJ1-1
V: TRBV7-8
size: medium-sized
length: 12
CDR3: CASRGGEAEAFF
DNA: TGTGCCAGTCGTGGGGGGGAGGCTGAAGCTTTCTTT

D: NA
J: TRBJ2-1
V: TRBV29-1
size: large
length: 13
CDR3: CSVEGDGYNEQFF
DNA: TGCAGCGTGGAAGGTGACGGCTACAATGAGCAGTTCTTC

D: TRBD2
J: TRBJ2-3
V: TRBV7-3
size: hyperexpanded
length: 15
CDR3: CASSLTPSGGDTQYF
DNA: TGTGCCAGCAGCTTAACCCCTAGCGGGGGGGATACGCAGTATTTT

D: TRBD1
J: TRBJ1-3
V: TRBV2
size: large
length: 17
CDR3: CASSRGAVATSGNTIYF
DNA: TGTGCCAGCAGCAGGGGGGCAGTCGCTACCTCTGGAAACACCATATATTTT

D: NA
J: TRBJ2-1
V: TRBV5-1
size: hyperexpanded
length: 16
CDR3: CASSPEDASSYNEQFF
DNA: TGCGCCAGCAGCCCGGAGGACGCTAGCTCCTACAATGAGCAGTTCTTC

D: NA
J: TRBJ1-5
V: TRBV9
size: hyperexpanded
length: 15
CDR3: CASSVAGLIDQPQHF
DNA: TGTGCCAGCAGCGTAGCAGGGTTAATCGATCAGCCCCAGCATTTT

D: NA
J: TRBJ1-1
V: TRBV29-1
size: NA
length: 12
CDR3: CSVGGHNTEAFF
DNA: TGCAGCGTTGGGGGACATAACACTGAAGCTTTCTTC

D: NA
J: TRBJ1-2
V: TRBV16
size: large
length: 14
CDR3: CASSQSVTGYGYTF
DNA: TGTGCCAGCAGCCAATCTGTGACAGGCTATGGCTACACCTTC

D: NA
J: TRBJ2-3
V: TRBV1
size: medium-sized
length: 17
CDR3: CTSSQVGSSGPTDTQYF
DNA: TGCACCAGCAGCCAAGTTGGTTCTAGCGGGCCCACAGATACGCAGTATTTT

D: NA
J: TRBJ2-1
V: TRBV2
size: large
length: 13
CDR3: CASSEALVAEQFF
DNA: TGTGCCAGCAGTGAAGCGCTGGTAGCTGAGCAGTTCTTC

D: TRBD1
J: TRBJ1-1
V: TRBV19
size: large
length: 13
CDR3: CASNNRGLHEAFF
DNA: TGTGCCAGTAATAACAGGGGGCTCCATGAAGCTTTCTTT

D: NA
J: TRBJ2-5
V: TRBV14
size: NA
length: 14
CDR3: CASSQAQARETQYF
DNA: TGTGCCAGCAGCCAAGCCCAAGCGCGGGAGACCCAGTACTTC

D: NA
J: TRBJ2-2
V: TRBV29-1
size: large
length: 11
CDR3: CSGYLERELFF
DNA: TGCAGCGGCTATTTGGAAAGGGAGCTGTTTTTT

D: NA
J: TRBJ2-3
V: TRBV5-1
size: medium-sized
length: 16
CDR3: CASSRWGASSTDTQYF
DNA: TGCGCCAGCAGCAGGTGGGGGGCGTCGAGCACAGATACGCAGTATTTT

D: NA
J: TRBJ1-1
V: TRBV19
size: medium-sized
length: 13
CDR3: CASSIGQNTEAFF
DNA: TGTGCCAGTAGTATAGGCCAGAACACTGAAGCTTTCTTT

D: TRBD1
J: TRBJ2-7
V: TRBV7-2
size: medium-sized
length: 13
CDR3: CASSFGQGYEQYF
DNA: TGTGCCAGCAGCTTTGGACAGGGCTACGAGCAGTACTTC

D: NA
J: TRBJ2-1
V: TRBV7-2
size: medium-sized
length: 15
CDR3: CASSSGSGAYNEQFF
DNA: TGTGCCAGCAGCTCCGGCTCGGGGGCCTACAATGAGCAGTTCTTC

D: NA
J: TRBJ1-2
V: TRBV25-1
size: large
length: 13
CDR3: CASSWGAAYGYTF
DNA: TGTGCCAGCAGTTGGGGGGCTGCCTATGGCTACACCTTC

D: TRBD2
J: TRBJ2-7
V: TRBV2
size: NA
length: 16
CDR3: CASSEMSAGAVYEQYF
DNA: TGTGCCAGCAGTGAAATGAGTGCGGGAGCCGTGTACGAGCAGTACTTC

D: NA
J: TRBJ2-1
V: TRBV19
size: NA
length: 11
CDR3: CASSTPREQFF
DNA: TGTGCCAGTAGTACCCCTAGGGAGCAGTTCTTC

D: TRBD2
J: TRBJ2-3
V: TRBV27
size: large
length: 15
CDR3: CASTSVGLASDTQYF
DNA: TGTGCCAGCACCAGCGTGGGACTAGCGTCAGATACGCAGTATTTT

D: NA
J: TRBJ1-1
V: TRBV6-5
size: medium-sized
length: 14
CDR3: CASSFQGMNTEAFF
DNA: TGTGCCAGCAGTTTTCAGGGGATGAACACTGAAGCTTTCTTT

D: TRBD1
J: TRBJ2-7
V: TRBV28
size: few
length: 12
CDR3: CASTPGGKEQYF
DNA: TGTGCCAGCACTCCAGGGGGTAAGGAGCAGTACTTC

D: NA
J: TRBJ1-5
V: TRBV27
size: large
length: 15
CDR3: CASSFLGAKGQPQHF
DNA: TGTGCCAGCAGTTTTTTGGGGGCGAAAGGTCAGCCCCAGCATTTT

D: NA
J: TRBJ1-1
V: TRBV27
size: large
length: 13
CDR3: CASTNGMNTEAFF
DNA: TGTGCCAGCACCAACGGGATGAACACTGAAGCTTTCTTT

D: NA
J: TRBJ1-6
V: TRBV4-3
size: large
length: 13
CDR3: CASTPGGGSPLHF
DNA: TGCGCCAGCACCCCGGGGGGGGGTTCACCCCTCCACTTT

D: NA
J: TRBJ2-1
V: TRBV19
size: large
length: 12
CDR3: CASSIGGNEQFF
DNA: TGTGCCAGTAGTATAGGCGGCAATGAGCAGTTCTTC

D: NA
J: TRBJ2-1
V: TRBV19
size: NA
length: 14
CDR3: CASSIRVGYNEQFF
DNA: TGTGCCAGTAGTATCAGGGTAGGCTACAATGAGCAGTTCTTC

D: NA
J: TRBJ2-3
V: TRBV7-2
size: hyperexpanded
length: 12
CDR3: CASSLDLGTQYF
DNA: TGTGCCAGCAGCTTAGACTTGGGTACGCAGTATTTT

D: NA
J: TRBJ2-1
V: TRBV19
size: large
length: 14
CDR3: CASSIGARLQGAFF
DNA: TGTGCCAGTAGTATAGGGGCCCGTCTACAGGGCGCGTTCTTC

D: NA
J: TRBJ1-4
V: TRBV20-1
size: large
length: 13
CDR3: CSARPESDEKLFF
DNA: TGCAGTGCTAGGCCCGAGTCCGATGAAAAACTGTTTTTT

D: TRBD2
J: TRBJ2-3
V: TRBV4-1
size: large
length: 17
CDR3: CASSQGASGGASDTQYF
DNA: TGCGCCAGCAGCCAAGGGGCGAGCGGGGGGGCATCAGATACGCAGTATTTT

D: NA
J: TRBJ2-2
V: TRBV7-6
size: large
length: 14
CDR3: CASSLDRDTGELFF
DNA: TGTGCCAGCAGCTTAGACAGGGACACCGGGGAGCTGTTTTTT

D: TRBD2
J: TRBJ2-2
V: TRBV19
size: medium-sized
length: 17
CDR3: CASSKGLAGGPAGELFF
DNA: TGTGCCAGTAGTAAGGGACTAGCGGGGGGGCCCGCCGGGGAGCTGTTTTTT

D: TRBD1
J: TRBJ1-2
V: TRBV19
size: few
length: 13
CDR3: CASRPGTGHGYTF
DNA: TGTGCCAGTAGGCCCGGGACAGGACATGGCTACACCTTC

D: NA
J: TRBJ2-7
V: TRBV23-1
size: large
length: 22
CDR3: CASSLPLMARNLRAVLHFDSAF
DNA: TGCGCCAGCAGTCTACCCCTAATGGCACGGAACCTACGAGCAGTACTCCACTTTGATTCAGCCTTC

D: TRBD1
J: TRBJ1-2
V: TRBV9
size: large
length: 16
CDR3: CASSGAGDRFDYGYTF
DNA: TGTGCCAGCAGCGGAGCCGGGGACAGGTTTGACTATGGCTACACCTTC

D: NA
J: TRBJ2-7
V: TRBV12-5
size: medium-sized
length: 11
CDR3: CASGSNYEQYF
DNA: TGTGCTAGTGGTTCGAACTACGAGCAGTACTTC

D: TRBD1
J: TRBJ1-1
V: TRBV7-7
size: large
length: 13
CDR3: CASSPGTGTEAFF
DNA: TGTGCTAGCAGCCCCGGGACAGGCACTGAAGCTTTCTTT